The subject of this entry is one T cell receptor (beta chain). The antigen it recognizes is unknown. One base away there is no much larger clone; base qualities are not given. From a lookup of the germline V gene (reference sequence), CDR1 and CDR2 are SGHNT and YYREEE. From V the trimming removes 4 bases and from J it removes 4 bases, while the gene matches leave 7 bases of the junction unaccounted for. Measured from the cysteine to the phenylalanine, the CDR3 is 15 residues long. Only CDR3 DNA is held: 45 bases, read in frame from base 1. Participants in the prospective study were enrolled through a virtual design, were aged 18 to 89 years, and lived in 24 United States geographic areas. Cohort assignment in the prospective study relied on participant-reported clinical history from a screening survey and a study questionnaire. Recovered participants in ImmuneRACE Cohort 3 were defined by two consecutive negative NP/OP PCR tests, clearance by a healthcare professional, or resolution of symptoms. Mobile phlebotomists in the prospective study collected whole blood, serum and a nasopharyngeal or oropharyngeal swab from every participant. Additional blood draws and questionnaires over an approximately 2-month period could optionally be provided by prospective study participants. Before DNA extraction, prospective study blood samples were shipped either frozen or at room temperature.

This sample is part of a study of blood T cell repertoires in COVID-19 (dated by TCRdb to 2020 to 2021). Regarding the research as a whole: Samples from collaborators originated in the United States, Italy and Spain and spanned both the acute and convalescent phases of COVID-19. The repertoires were released in a freely available public database intended as a resource for research on the immune response to SARS-CoV-2. The prospective study material was composed of cDNA or gDNA derived from T cells, B-cell-depleted T cells, or PBMCs. Sample metadata almost always included a de-identified subject ID, COVID-19 status, age in years and sex. Samples came from the ongoing ImmuneRACE study (first 160 participants) plus 1,254 subjects from 6 global collaborators. The dataset comprised deeply sampled blood TCRbeta repertoires from subjects exposed to, actively infected with, or recovered from COVID-19. Where available, HLA class I and class II types were taken from metadata supplied by the sample provider and were not determined by assay-based typing. Study-wide conclusions, independent of this receptor: The amount of clinical and demographic metadata varied by source and participant and was provided uncurated.

The immunoSEQ Assay, a bias-controlled multiplex PCR, was used to amplify TCRbeta CDR3 regions from genomic DNA. The study's processing was this. The number of nucleated cells in each sample was estimated by amplification of reference gene primers within the assay. Sequence reads were collapsed and filtered to measure the absolute abundance of every unique TCRbeta CDR3 rearrangement. Productive Simpson clonality was computed per sample as the square root of Simpson's diversity index over productive rearrangements. The clones in this table, taken by TCRdb from immuneACCESS, are in-frame only. Not every clone is retained; where verified, under half of the shortfall comes from an unresolved V gene, and the cause of the rest is unknown. V, J and clone size reflect that table, while D and trimming were determined from the DNA. This sample comprises 250,000 to 300,000 clones, 85% to 90% of them detected only once. The ten biggest clones cover roughly 9% of the sample.

The clonotype was recovered from a middle-aged man who had recovered from COVID-19. The sequence joins TRBV5-4 to TRBJ2-1; 8 junctional bases match TRBD1. What was sequenced was PBMCs or T cells enriched from blood (not recorded which). CDR3 loop: CASSPGTGPYNEQFF. The nucleotide sequence reads TGTGCCAGCAGCCCGGGGACAGGCCCTTACAATGAGCAGTTCTTC.